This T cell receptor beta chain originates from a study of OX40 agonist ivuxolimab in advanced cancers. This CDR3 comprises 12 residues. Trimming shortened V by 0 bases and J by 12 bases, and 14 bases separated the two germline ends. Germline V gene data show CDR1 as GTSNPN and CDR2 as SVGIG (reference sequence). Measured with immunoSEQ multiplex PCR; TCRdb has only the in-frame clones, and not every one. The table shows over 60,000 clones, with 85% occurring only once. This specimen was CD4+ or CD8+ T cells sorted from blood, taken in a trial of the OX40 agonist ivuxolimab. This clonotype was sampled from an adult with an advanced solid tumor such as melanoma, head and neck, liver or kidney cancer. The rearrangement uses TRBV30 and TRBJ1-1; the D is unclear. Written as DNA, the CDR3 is TGTGCCTGGAGTGTAACTGCGGCTGGTACTTTCTTT. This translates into CAWSVTAAGTFF.